A single count supports the clone carrying this TCR beta chain. This specimen belongs to a study of PD-L1 blockade in urothelial cancer. Study in general: Males with bladder-origin urothelial cancer constituted about nine tenths of the roughly 30 patients.

Each PCR contained spiked-in synthetic TCR analog templates. Assay used: immunoSEQ multiplex PCR; TCRdb lists only in-frame clones, some missing. This sample yields tens of thousands of clones, of which about 79% are seen a single time; roughly a sixth belongs to the top ten. The receptor was isolated from a man aged 60-69 years with urothelial cancer. The sequencing here drew on PBMCs, taken around atezolizumab (anti-PD-L1) treatment.

CDR3 coding DNA: TGTGCCAGCAGCTCCGGACAGGCTAGCTCCTACAATGAGCAGTTCTTC. This codes for CASSSGQASSYNEQFF. The chain carries TRBV11-2 and TRBJ2-1; 7 positions match TRBD1. Trimming took 4 bases from V and 0 from J; bases not matched to a gene: 6. The germline V gene encodes CDR1 SGHAT and CDR2 FQNNGV. The length of the CDR3 is 16 residues.